The 10 T cell receptor beta chains reported below all come from one sample, sequenced in a study of tumor-infiltrating lymphocytes in localized non-small cell lung cancer. TCRdb keeps only in-frame clones here, not all; method: immunoSEQ multiplex PCR. The sample contains about 24,000 clones, roughly three fifths of which appear only once. Sequencing was done on a sample of lung tumor tissue. The source is a human donor with non-small cell lung cancer.

The chain has TRBV6-5 and TRBJ1-1; tentatively, D is TRBD1 (5 bases). V was trimmed by 1 base and J by 4 bases, leaving 13 bases between them. Germline V gene lookup returns CDR1 MNHEY and CDR2 SVGAGI. This CDR3 has 15 amino acids. CDR3 bases: TGTGCCAGCAGTTACTGGTGGGACGGGAGCACTGAAGCTTTCTTT. Residues: CASSYWWDGSTEAFF.

This clone has more than one count but fewer than ten. Here the CDR3 reads CASSGDRNEKLFF. The CDR3 DNA follows: TGTGCCAGCAGTGGGGACCGAAATGAAAAACTGTTTTTT. The J gene is TRBJ1-4, the V gene TRBV2; a possible D gene is TRBD1 (5 bases). Germline-derived CDR1 and CDR2 are SNHLY and FYNNEI. Trimming pared 4 bases from V and 5 bases from J, leaving 8 bases between. The CDR3 is 13 amino acids.

The chain is built from TRBV2 and TRBJ2-3, with 9 nucleotides matching TRBD2. This CDR3 contains 14 residues. CDR1 is SNHLY, CDR2 FYNNEI, per germline. J lost 1 base, V lost 7 bases, and 3 bases had no gene match. CDR3 DNA sequence: TGTGCCAGCATGTGGACTAGCGGCACAGATACGCAGTATTTT. Residues: CASMWTSGTDTQYF. Full variable domain (remainder filled in from reference TRBV2 and TRBJ2-3): EPEVTQTPSHQVTQMGQEVILRCVPISNHLYFYWYRQILGQKVEFLVSFYNNEISEKSEIFDDQFSVERPDGSNFTLKIRSTKLEDSAMYFCASMWTSGTDTQYFGPGTRLTVL.

A few counts support this clone. The chain carries TRBV7-9 and TRBJ2-1, with D maybe TRBD1 (6 bases). This CDR3 has 15 residues. In germline, CDR1 is SEHNR, CDR2 FQNEAQ (reference sequence). Trimming cost V 5 bases and J 3 bases, with 14 bases left between them. In DNA form, the CDR3 reads TGTGCCAGCAGCAACACCGGGACAAGCTACAATGAGCAGTTCTTC. It is translated as CASSNTGTSYNEQFF.

The count of this clone is one. The J gene is TRBJ2-3, the V gene TRBV4-1, with 7 bases fitting TRBD1. Looked up from germline, CDR1 is MGHRA and CDR2 is YSYEKL. The CDR3 consists of 16 residues. The V and J ends lost 2 bases and 2 bases, in that order; junction bases with no gene match: 7. CDR3 sequence reads: CASSQQAGTDTDTQYF. In DNA, the CDR3 is TGCGCCAGCAGCCAACAAGCCGGGACAGACACAGATACGCAGTATTTT.

This clone was counted only a few times. The chain carries TRBV30 and TRBJ1-5; possibly TRBD1 for D (6 bases). CDR1 and CDR2 (germline): GTSNPN, SVGIG (reference sequence). CDR3 size: 15 residues. With 0 bases removed from V and 2 bases from J, the gap between germline ends came to 11 bases. CDR3 DNA sequence: TGTGCCTGGAGTGTATTGGGGGCGGGCAATCAGCCCCAGCATTTT. The encoded protein is CAWSVLGAGNQPQHF.

The gene calls are TRBV2 and TRBJ1-4; 8 nucleotides match TRBD1. The CDR3 extends over 16 amino acids. The V gene end was trimmed by 5 bases and the J gene end by 8 bases; junction bases not matched to a gene: 13. The germline V gene has CDR1 SNHLY and CDR2 FYNNEI. This CDR3 reads CASSSDPPTGAEKLFF. CDR3 sequence (DNA): TGTGCCAGCAGTTCCGATCCTCCGACAGGGGCGGAAAAACTGTTTTTT.

The chain carries TRBV10-3 and TRBJ1-5, with TRBD1 identical over 10 bases. This CDR3 contains 16 residues. With V trimmed by 0 bases and J by 3 bases, 2 bases remained unmatched. Germline V CDR1 and CDR2: ENHRY, SYGVKD. The CDR3 region is CAISESTGGNNQPQHF. CDR3 in DNA: TGTGCCATCAGTGAGTCGACAGGGGGCAACAATCAGCCCCAGCATTTT.

In its sample, this clone was seen once. The rearrangement joins TRBV18 to TRBJ2-7, with 12 bases fitting TRBD1. The V and J ends lost 1 base and 5 bases, in that order; junction bases with no gene match: 6. The CDR3 runs 16 residues. CDR1 KGHSH and CDR2 LQKENI come from the germline V gene. The CDR3 sequence is CASSPLAGTGGDEQYF. CDR3 sequence (DNA): TGTGCCAGCTCACCACTTGCCGGGACAGGGGGCGACGAGCAGTACTTC.

V and J are TRBV7-2 and TRBJ2-3; the match to TRBD2 covers 11 bases. Per germline, CDR1 SGHTA and CDR2 FQGNSA. J was trimmed by 11 bases and V by 5 bases; bases with no gene match: 18. This CDR3 spans 17 amino acids. The CDR3 bases are TGTGCCAGCAGCCTGCTCGGATTAGCGGGAGGGGGAGGTGAGCAGTATTTT. Encoded protein: CASSLLGLAGGGGEQYF.